This T cell receptor (beta chain) was captured by sequencing in a study of Graves' ophthalmopathy and Graves' hyperthyroidism. Other autoimmune diseases, uncontrolled infections, pregnancy and lactation each led to patient exclusion. Study-level results: In predicting ophthalmopathy progression, the model reached over 70% sensitivity and 72.22% specificity. Clonotypes were expanded in thyroid at above 0.001 frequency, and most also appeared in blood.

Scientists amplified the TCR beta CDR3 regions from RNA transcripts. RT-PCR was first run with HTBI primers, then multiplex PCR in a second round. TCRdb re-called the multiplex PCR reads through MiXCR, storing one row per CDR3 protein. The top ten hold roughly 1.5% of the sample, which has almost 400,000 distinct CDR3 sequences, about 17% seen once. This clonotype was counted many times. Its antigen is currently unknown. The specimen was peripheral blood. The TCR sequence derives from a woman aged 18-30 years with Graves' ophthalmopathy.

CDR3 region: CASSLDSYEQYF. The CDR3 coding sequence is TGTGCCAGCAGTTTAGACAGCTACGAGCAGTACTTC. The chain is built from TRBV28 and TRBJ2-7, with D possibly TRBD1 on 5 matching bases. Germline lookup yields CDR1 MDHEN and CDR2 SYDVKM. The CDR3 is 12 amino acids. The V and J ends lost 2 bases and 3 bases respectively, with 5 bases between them.